Ten or more counts support the clone carrying this T cell receptor beta chain. The antigen is not known. Clinical symptoms, serum thyroxine, TRAb, thyroid ultrasound and orbital computed tomography established diagnosis. PBMCs were collected from an approximately 10 ml volume of fresh peripheral blood. Researchers took RNA transcripts and amplified the TCR beta CDR3 regions from them. The primer set for the first-round RT-PCR of the TCR CDR3 was HTBI. Each CDR3 protein is one row after TCRdb ran MiXCR on the multiplex PCR reads. The sample includes around 350,000 distinct CDR3 sequences, 13% to 15% of them seen just once. V was shortened by 8 bases and J by 2 bases, with 19 bases between the two germline ends. Per germline, CDR1 SGHAT and CDR2 FQNNGV. CDR3 length: 17 residues. This entry belongs to a study of T cells in Graves' hyperthyroidism and ophthalmopathy. Overall study results and limits: The majority of expanded thyroid clonotypes above 0.001 also appeared in blood. Before onset, by a median of approximately 5.9 months, the model predicted ophthalmopathy.

The TCR was taken from a woman between 25 and 40 years old with Graves' ophthalmopathy. The V call is TRBV11-2, the J call TRBJ2-6; TRBD2 might be the D (6 bases). Material for sequencing was blood. CDR3 bases: TGTGCCAGCGGAAGTTTGACTAGGCGGACTGGGGCCAACGTCCTGACTTTC. It translates to CASGSLTRRTGANVLTF.